One sample yielded the 7 T cell receptor beta chains listed below, sequenced in a study of blood T cell repertoires in COVID-19. The repertoire was sequenced with immunoSEQ multiplex PCR; TCRdb's copy has only in-frame clones and lacks some. The data contain roughly 90,000 clones, roughly 84% of them seen just once; the ten biggest clones take up roughly 12%. The sequenced material came from peripheral blood. The receptor source for this set is a human donor in a cohort sampled during active COVID-19.

The chain carries TRBV19 and TRBJ1-4; D is uncertain. V was trimmed by 3 bases and J by 3 bases, leaving 11 bases between them. The CDR3 loop spans 15 amino acids. CDR1 is LNHDA, CDR2 SQIVND, per germline (reference sequence). This chain's CDR3 is CASSIGVGPNEKLFF. The CDR3, as DNA: TGTGCCAGTAGTATTGGAGTAGGTCCTAATGAAAAACTGTTTTTT. The full variable domain, rest sourced from reference TRBV19 and TRBJ1-4, is DGGITQSPKYLFRKEGQNVTLSCEQNLNHDAMYWYRQDPGQGLRLIYYSQIVNDFQKGDIAEGYSVSREKKESFPLTVTSAQKNPTAFYLCASSIGVGPNEKLFFGSGTQLSVL.

This rearrangement joins TRBV7-9 to TRBJ2-7; no reliable D call. V was pared by 3 bases and J by 4 bases, with 7 bases between. Germline CDR1 SEHNR, CDR2 FQNEAQ (reference sequence). This CDR3 is 12 amino acids long. The CDR3: CASSFITYEQYF. CDR3 nucleotides: TGTGCCAGCAGCTTTATTACTTACGAGCAGTACTTC.

The V call is TRBV6-5, the J call TRBJ2-3; 8 nucleotides align to TRBD2. Trimming removed 4 bases from V and 2 bases from J; junction bases left unmatched: 5. The germline gives CDR1 MNHEY, CDR2 SVGAGI. This CDR3 has 15 amino acids. The CDR3 DNA is TGTGCCAGCAGTTCGGGGGGGCCTGTCACAGATACGCAGTATTTT. It encodes CASSSGGPVTDTQYF.

This rearrangement joins TRBV5-1 to TRBJ1-1; 8 bases are a match to TRBD1. CDR1 SGHRS and CDR2 YFSETQ come from the germline V gene. J gave up 3 bases and V 4 bases, and 11 bases lay outside the gene matches. This CDR3 is built from 16 residues. The CDR3 spells CASSDRTGTKYTEAFF. The DNA for the CDR3 is TGCGCCAGCAGCGATCGGACAGGGACGAAGTACACTGAAGCTTTCTTT.

The J gene is TRBJ2-5, the V gene TRBV6-1; the match to TRBD2 covers 11 bases. Germline V gene data show CDR1 as MNHNS and CDR2 as SASEGT. The junction had 4 bases not matched to a gene; V was cut back by 2 bases and J by 5 bases. The CDR3 is made up of 15 amino acids. The chain's CDR3 is CASSEQASGRETQYF. CDR3 in DNA: TGTGCCAGCAGTGAACAGGCTAGCGGGAGGGAGACCCAGTACTTC.

The chain employs TRBV6-2 or TRBV6-3 and TRBJ2-2; 7 positions match TRBD1. This CDR3 is built from 14 residues. V dropped 2 bases and J dropped 6; count of bases not matched to a gene: 3. CDR1 and CDR2 (germline): MNHEY, SVGEGT. CDR3 in amino acids: CASSYLQGAGELFF. Here the CDR3 DNA reads TGTGCCAGCAGTTACCTTCAGGGGGCCGGGGAGCTGTTTTTT.

This sequence joins TRBV19 and TRBJ2-7; weak D call: TRBD1 (6 bases). The CDR3 extends over 16 amino acids. Germline V gives CDR1 LNHDA, CDR2 SQIVND (reference sequence). The germline V and J ends were trimmed by 5 bases and 0 bases, with 17 bases remaining between them. The CDR3 loop reads CASSPHTGTRSYEQYF. Here the CDR3 DNA reads TGTGCCAGTAGTCCTCATACAGGGACCCGCTCCTACGAGCAGTACTTC.